This T cell receptor beta chain was identified in a study of blood T cell repertoires in COVID-19. Study-level information: The United States, Italy and Spain were the sources of the acute and convalescent COVID-19 samples. The cDNA or gDNA used as material had been derived from T cells, B-cell-depleted T cells, or PBMCs.

The authors' processing: Reference gene primer amplification gave nucleated cell count estimates. Repertoires were generated with immunoSEQ multiplex PCR, while TCRdb's copy carries only in-frame clones and drops some. V and J calls and clone size are as listed in that table; D and trimming were resolved from the DNA. This table holds more than 80,000 clones, 75% to 90% found once. Trimming took off 8 bases at V and 2 bases at J, with 10 bases between the two ends. CDR3 length equals 13 residues. Germline V gene sequence: CDR1 SNHLY, CDR2 FYNNEI. The source is a woman older than 75 with active or convalescent COVID-19. Sequencing was carried out using peripheral blood. The V and J genes are TRBV2 and TRBJ1-3, with a weak D call TRBD1 (5 bases). CDR3: CASRSGAGNTIYF. In DNA form, the CDR3 reads TGTGCCAGCCGATCGGGGGCTGGAAACACCATATATTTT.